The present T cell receptor (beta chain) was sequenced within a study of control samples from healthy donors and cancer patients. Per germline, CDR1 SGDLS and CDR2 YYNGEE. The CDR3 sequence is 15 residues long. V was pared by 2 bases and J by 8 bases, with 17 bases between. The table came from immunoSEQ multiplex PCR; TCRdb's copy has only in-frame clones and leaves some out. This sample yields about 65,000 clones, of which about nine tenths are seen a single time; about 1.2% belongs to the top ten. Sequenced sample: PBMCs. This chain connects TRBV9 to TRBJ2-1; a possible D gene is TRBD2 (7 bases). The TCR originated in a woman between 45 and 60 years old with colorectal cancer. The CDR3 nucleotides are TGTGCCAGCAGCGTTTCTGGCGGGGGCCCCGATGAGCAGTTCTTC. Protein: CASSVSGGGPDEQFF.